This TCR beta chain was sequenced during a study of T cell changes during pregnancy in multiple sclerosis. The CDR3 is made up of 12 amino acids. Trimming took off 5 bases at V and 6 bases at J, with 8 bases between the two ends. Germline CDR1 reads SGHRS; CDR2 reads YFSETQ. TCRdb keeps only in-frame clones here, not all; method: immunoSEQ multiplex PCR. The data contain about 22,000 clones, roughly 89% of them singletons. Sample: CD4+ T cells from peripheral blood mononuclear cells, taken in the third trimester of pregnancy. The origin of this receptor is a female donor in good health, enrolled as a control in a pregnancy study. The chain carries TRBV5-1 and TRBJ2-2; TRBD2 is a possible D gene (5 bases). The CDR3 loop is CASRPSSGELFF. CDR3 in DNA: TGCGCCAGCAGGCCTAGCTCCGGGGAGCTGTTTTTT.